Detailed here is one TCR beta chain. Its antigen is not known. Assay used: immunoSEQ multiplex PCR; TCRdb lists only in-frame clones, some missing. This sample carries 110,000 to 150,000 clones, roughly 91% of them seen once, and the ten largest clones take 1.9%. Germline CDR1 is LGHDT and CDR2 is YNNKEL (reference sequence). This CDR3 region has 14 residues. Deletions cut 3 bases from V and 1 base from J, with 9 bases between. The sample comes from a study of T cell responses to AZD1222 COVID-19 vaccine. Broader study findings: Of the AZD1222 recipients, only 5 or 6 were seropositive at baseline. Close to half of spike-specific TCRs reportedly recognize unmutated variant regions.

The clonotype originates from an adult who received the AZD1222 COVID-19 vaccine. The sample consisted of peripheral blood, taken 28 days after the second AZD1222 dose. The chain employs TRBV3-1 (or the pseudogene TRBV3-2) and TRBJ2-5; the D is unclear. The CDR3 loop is CASSHGGLQETQYF. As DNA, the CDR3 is TGTGCCAGCAGCCATGGCGGTCTCCAAGAGACCCAGTACTTC.